This T cell receptor beta chain is drawn from a study of naive and memory T cell subsets. The sample holds a few counts of this clonotype. An equimolar mix of two oligonucleotides served as the beta constant-region primer for TRBC1 and TRBC2. Nested alpha and beta constant-region primers with the SP2 primer drove four PCR rounds on ligated cDNA. TCRdb re-called the UMI-ligation and nested PCR reads through MiXCR, storing one row per CDR3 protein. This sample yields 80,000 or so distinct CDR3 sequences, of which approximately 9.2% are seen a single time; 1.2% belongs to the top ten. This receptor was obtained from a human donor in good health. Sequences were obtained from naive CD8+ T cells from blood.

The CDR3 here is CASSFNRENQPQHF. The DNA for the CDR3 is TGTGCCAGCAGCTTCAACAGGGAGAACCAGCCCCAGCATTTT. The rearrangement joins TRBV5-6 to TRBJ1-5, with D perhaps matching TRBD1 (6 bases). Between the trimmed V and J ends, which lost 2 bases and 7 bases, there was a span of 13 bases. Germline V gene data show CDR1 as SGHDT and CDR2 as YYEEEE. The CDR3 totals 14 residues.